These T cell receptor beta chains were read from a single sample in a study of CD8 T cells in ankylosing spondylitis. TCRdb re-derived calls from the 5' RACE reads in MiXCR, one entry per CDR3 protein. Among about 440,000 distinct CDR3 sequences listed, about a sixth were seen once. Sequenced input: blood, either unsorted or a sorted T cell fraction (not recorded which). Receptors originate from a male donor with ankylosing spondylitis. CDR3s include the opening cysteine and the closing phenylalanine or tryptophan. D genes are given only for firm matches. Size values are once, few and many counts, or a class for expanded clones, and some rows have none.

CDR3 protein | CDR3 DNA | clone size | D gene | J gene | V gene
CASSFSGSGSTGELFF | TGTGCCAGCAGCTTTAGCGGGAGCGGGAGCACCGGGGAGCTGTTTTTT | few | TRBD2 | TRBJ2-2 | TRBV7-3
CASSDTGRVYNEQFF | TGTGCCAGCAGTGACACAGGGAGGGTTTACAATGAGCAGTTCTTC | - | - | TRBJ2-1 | TRBV6-4
CASSLQSGLTNEKLFF | TGTGCCAGCAGCTTACAAAGCGGTTTAACTAATGAAAAACTGTTTTTT | few | - | TRBJ1-4 | TRBV7-2
CSARSPPGSGLAGPKTQYF | TGCAGTGCTAGATCCCCTCCAGGATCGGGACTAGCGGGGCCGAAGACCCAGTACTTC | few | TRBD2 | TRBJ2-5 | TRBV20-1
CACRGEGKNTEAFF | TGTGCATGTAGGGGGGAAGGGAAGAACACTGAAGCTTTCTTT | - | - | TRBJ1-1 | TRBV7-9
CSARAANNYGYTF | TGCAGCGCGAGGGCAGCCAATAACTATGGCTACACCTTC | few | - | TRBJ1-2 | TRBV20-1
CASSRTGKRGDTQYF | TGTGCCAGCAGTCGTACAGGGAAGAGAGGGGATACGCAGTATTTT | few | - | TRBJ2-3 | TRBV7-2
CASSLHWRGDSGNTIYF | TGCGCCAGCAGCCTCCACTGGCGGGGAGACTCTGGAAACACCATATATTTT | once | - | TRBJ1-3 | TRBV4-1
CSVRRPLRTSNQPQHF | TGCAGTGTTAGGAGGCCCCTGCGTACGAGCAATCAGCCCCAGCATTTT | many | - | TRBJ1-5 | TRBV20-1
CASSHPDRAGTGELFF | TGTGCCAGCAGCCACCCCGACAGGGCGGGAACCGGGGAGCTGTTTTTT | many | - | TRBJ2-2 | TRBV4-2